One and the same sample provided the 32 T cell receptor beta chains below, sequenced in a study of blood T cell repertoires in COVID-19 (dated by TCRdb to 2018 to 2021). Library construction relied on the immunoSEQ multiplex PCR assay. TCRdb stores this immuneACCESS table with in-frame sequences only. Part of the clones is absent; in the studies checked, under half of the shortfall reflects unresolved V genes, and no reason is known for the rest. Present in this sample are fewer than 350,000 clones, approximately 91% of which were seen just once. The ten biggest clones cover under 3% of the sample. Source material: PBMCs or T cells enriched from blood (not recorded which). The receptors come from a woman between 40 and 55 years old with acute COVID-19.

The chain employs TRBV7-2 and TRBJ1-2; D may be TRBD1 (6 bases). The length of the CDR3 is 14 residues. The V gene's germline CDR1 is SGHTA and CDR2 FQGNSA. Deletions cut 4 bases from V and 8 bases from J, with 17 bases between. The CDR3 sequence: CASSSLTGIEGYTF. In DNA, the CDR3 is TGTGCCAGCAGCTCACTAACAGGGATAGAAGGCTACACCTTC.

The genes are TRBV7-2 and TRBJ2-1; D is undetermined. In germline, CDR1 is SGHTA, CDR2 FQGNSA. This CDR3 comprises 16 residues. V was clipped by 1 base and J by 4 bases, with 14 bases between them. CDR3 region: CASSLVGTEKYNEQFF. The CDR3 nucleotides are TGTGCCAGCAGCTTAGTGGGCACGGAAAAGTACAATGAGCAGTTCTTC.

The V gene is TRBV28, the J gene TRBJ1-2; no firm D call. The CDR3 totals 13 residues. The germline V gene has CDR1 MDHEN and CDR2 SYDVKM. V lost 2 bases to trimming and J lost 7 bases, with 11 bases between them. CDR3 bases: TGTGCCAGCAGTTTAGGCACCGCTCGTGGCTACACCTTC. It codes for CASSLGTARGYTF.

The chain employs TRBV20-1 and TRBJ2-7, with D perhaps matching TRBD1 (5 bases). Germline V gives CDR1 DFQATT, CDR2 SNEGSKA (reference sequence). Trimming cost V 3 bases and J 2 bases, with 17 bases left between them. This CDR3 has 15 amino acids. The DNA of the CDR3 is TGCAGTGCTAGTCAGTTAGGGGTAAAGACCTACGAGCAGTACTTC. Its translation is CSASQLGVKTYEQYF.

The chain has TRBV4-1 and TRBJ1-1; a possible D gene is TRBD1 (5 bases). CDR3 length: 15 amino acids. The ends were cut back, 0 bases at V and 5 bases at J, with 13 bases in the middle. The germline gives CDR1 MGHRA, CDR2 YSYEKL. CDR3 residues: CASSQDQGRVTEAFF. CDR3 in DNA: TGCGCCAGCAGCCAAGATCAGGGTCGGGTTACTGAAGCTTTCTTT.

This clone was observed a few times. The CDR3: CASSLSAGRELYEQYF. For the CDR3, the DNA is TGCGCCAGCAGCTTGTCAGCGGGGCGGGAACTCTACGAGCAGTACTTC. The gene calls are TRBV5-1 and TRBJ2-7; 7 bases agree with TRBD2. Germline loops: CDR1 SGHRS, CDR2 YFSETQ. Trimming took 1 base from V and 3 from J; bases not matched to a gene: 10. The CDR3 sequence is 16 residues long.

The V and J genes are TRBV19 and TRBJ1-5; perhaps TRBD1 as D (6 bases). The CDR3 spans 15 residues. Germline V gene sequence: CDR1 LNHDA, CDR2 SQIVND (reference sequence). Trimming removed 9 bases at V and 2 bases at J, with 17 bases between. CDR3 coding DNA: TGTGCCAGCCTGGGGGCTGCGGGCGGCAATCAGCCCCAGCATTTT. It yields the protein CASLGAAGGNQPQHF.

This chain connects TRBV7-2 to TRBJ2-7; 8 bases map to TRBD2. The junction had 16 bases not matched to a gene; V was cut back by 6 bases and J by 6 bases. CDR1 is SGHTA and CDR2 is FQGNSA in the germline V gene. There are 16 residues in the CDR3. The CDR3 DNA reads as TGTGCCAGCAGTCAAAAAATAGCGGGAAGCCGCGGCGAGCAGTACTTC. This codes for CASSQKIAGSRGEQYF.

In DNA, the CDR3 is TGTGCCAGCAGTCCCTCTCGCGGAATTAATTCACCCCTCCACTTT. Protein product: CASSPSRGINSPLHF. The chain joins TRBV28 to TRBJ1-6, with D unclear. Trimming stripped 5 bases from V and 6 bases from J, with 14 bases between. Germline V lookup: CDR1 MDHEN, CDR2 SYDVKM. The CDR3 contains 15 residues.

This chain connects TRBV2 to TRBJ1-1; 8 positions agree with TRBD1. The CDR3 totals 15 residues. The V gene end was trimmed by 0 bases and the J gene end by 5 bases; junction bases not matched to a gene: 5. Germline values: CDR1 SNHLY, CDR2 FYNNEI. CDR3 bases: TGTGCCAGCAGTGAAGCGTCCAGGGGGCGAACTGAAGCTTTCTTT. Residues: CASSEASRGRTEAFF.

The rearrangement uses TRBV14 and TRBJ2-1; 9 bases map to TRBD1. The CDR3 is made up of 14 amino acids. Germline V lookup: CDR1 SGHDN, CDR2 FVKESK. Trimming at V came to 3 bases and at J to 9 bases, leaving 6 bases not matched to a gene. CDR3 protein: CASSHLGTGSEQFF. The DNA of the CDR3 is TGTGCCAGCAGCCACCTCGGGACAGGGTCTGAGCAGTTCTTC. Using reference TRBV14 and TRBJ2-1 for the parts outside the CDR3, the full variable domain is EAGVTQFPSHSVIEKGQTVTLRCDPISGHDNLYWYRRVMGKEIKFLLHFVKESKQDESGMPNNRFLAERTGGTYSTLKVQPAELEDSGVYFCASSHLGTGSEQFFGPGTRLTVL.

This clone was seen more than once but under ten times. V is TRBV19 and J is TRBJ1-5, with unresolved D. CDR1 LNHDA and CDR2 SQIVND come from the germline V gene (reference sequence). With 5 bases removed from V and 0 bases from J, the gap between germline ends came to 14 bases. CDR3 size: 16 residues. Here the CDR3 DNA reads TGTGCCAGTAGTTCACGGTCGGGGTTTAGCAATCAGCCCCAGCATTTT. Its protein product is CASSSRSGFSNQPQHF.

This chain joins TRBV5-6 and TRBJ2-2; D ambiguous. CDR3 length: 15 amino acids. The V gene's germline CDR1 is SGHDT and CDR2 YYEEEE. The V gene lost 0 bases and the J gene lost 5 bases, with 11 bases spanning the gap. CDR3 residues: CASSLGLGETGELFF. The CDR3 DNA reads as TGTGCCAGCAGCTTGGGGCTGGGCGAGACCGGGGAGCTGTTTTTT. The full variable domain, in which reference TRBV5-6 and TRBJ2-2 provide the parts outside the CDR3, is DAGVTQSPTHLIKTRGQQVTLRCSPKSGHDTVSWYQQALGQGPQFIFQYYEEEERQRGNFPDRFSGHQFPNYSSELNVNALLLGDSALYLCASSLGLGETGELFFGEGSRLTVL.

This clone was observed once. This chain joins TRBV23-1 and TRBJ2-2; possibly TRBD1 for D (6 bases). TRBV23-1 is reported as an ORF; its role is uncertain. V was cut by 1 base and J by 0 bases, with 15 bases left in between. There are 18 residues in the CDR3. The CDR3 is CASSQFINRQANTGELFF. In nucleotides, the CDR3 is TGCGCCAGCAGTCAATTTATCAACCGACAGGCGAACACCGGGGAGCTGTTTTTT.

The chain links TRBV11-3 to TRBJ2-5; weak D call: TRBD1 (6 bases). The germline V and J ends were trimmed by 8 bases and 2 bases, with 18 bases remaining between them. Germline V lookup: CDR1 SGHNT, CDR2 YENEEA. CDR3 length: 15 residues. CDR3 protein: CASPFVDSPQETQYF. The CDR3 DNA is TGTGCCAGCCCCTTTGTGGACAGTCCACAAGAGACCCAGTACTTC. The full variable domain, completed using reference TRBV11-3 and TRBJ2-5, is EAGVVQSPRYKIIEKKQPVAFWCNPISGHNTLYWYLQNLGQGPELLIRYENEEAVDDSQLPKDRFSAERLKGVDSTLKIQPAELGDSAVYLCASPFVDSPQETQYFGPGTRLLVL.

This clone was detected a few times. This chain uses TRBV19 with TRBJ2-7; D is undetermined. Trimming removed 0 bases at V and 6 bases at J, with 12 bases between. Germline CDR1 is LNHDA and CDR2 is SQIVND (reference sequence). The CDR3 length is 14 residues. This CDR3 is CASSIDISRSEQYF. CDR3 sequence (DNA): TGTGCCAGTAGTATAGACATCTCGAGGAGCGAGCAGTACTTC. Supplemented by reference TRBV19 and TRBJ2-7, the full variable domain reads DGGITQSPKYLFRKEGQNVTLSCEQNLNHDAMYWYRQDPGQGLRLIYYSQIVNDFQKGDIAEGYSVSREKKESFPLTVTSAQKNPTAFYLCASSIDISRSEQYFGPGTRLTVT.

J is TRBJ2-1 and V is TRBV7-9; a possible D gene is TRBD2 (6 bases). Trimming pared 5 bases from V and 10 bases from J, leaving 15 bases between. The germline V gene has CDR1 SEHNR and CDR2 FQNEAQ (reference sequence). The CDR3 runs to 13 residues. CDR3 coding DNA: TGTGCCAGCAGCCGGGACTCCCGTGGAGAGCAGTTCTTC. This gives the protein CASSRDSRGEQFF.

The chain recombines TRBV30 with TRBJ2-7; D ambiguous. This CDR3 spans 14 amino acids. Trimming pared 0 bases from V and 7 bases from J, leaving 16 bases between. Germline V lookup: CDR1 GTSNPN, CDR2 SVGIG (reference sequence). This CDR3 reads CAWSVQLGLFEQYF. CDR3 sequence (DNA): TGTGCCTGGAGTGTACAGTTGGGCCTGTTTGAGCAGTACTTC. Combining the CDR3 with reference TRBV30 and TRBJ2-7 gives the whole variable domain SQTIHQWPATLVQPVGSPLSLECTVEGTSNPNLYWYRQAAGRGLQLLFYSVGIGQISSEVPQNLSASRPQDRQFILSSKKLLLSDSGFYLCAWSVQLGLFEQYFGPGTRLTVT.

The rearrangement links TRBV7-9 to TRBJ2-5; 8 nucleotides line up with TRBD1. The CDR3 has 15 residues. Germline CDR1 is SEHNR and CDR2 is FQNEAQ (reference sequence). V was clipped by 1 base and J by 1 base; unmatched bases: 2. CDR3 nucleotides: TGTGCCAGCAGCTTAGACACAGGGGGCCAAGAGACCCAGTACTTC. It specifies CASSLDTGGQETQYF.

The chain employs TRBV5-8 and TRBJ2-1, with D possibly TRBD1 on 6 matching bases. The CDR3 spans 12 residues. V was clipped by 3 bases and J by 8 bases, with 9 bases between them. Germline loops: CDR1 SGHTS, CDR2 YDEGEE. For the CDR3, the DNA is TGTGCCAGCAGCTGGTCAGGGGATGAGCAGTTCTTC. It codes for CASSWSGDEQFF.

The chain employs TRBV9 and TRBJ1-6; 10 nucleotides agree with TRBD1. Germline V CDR1 and CDR2: SGDLS, YYNGEE. Germline trimming cut 4 bases from V and 10 bases from J; bases unmatched to any gene: 5. This CDR3 region has 14 residues. The CDR3 region is CASSPSTGGSPLHF. The CDR3 nucleotides are TGTGCCAGCAGCCCCTCGACAGGGGGCTCACCCCTCCACTTT.

This sequence joins TRBV6-1 and TRBJ2-3; TRBD2 matches at 16 bases. Germline V CDR1 and CDR2: MNHNS, SASEGT. The CDR3 runs 21 residues. V gave up 2 bases and J gave up 0 bases; unmatched junction bases: 11. The CDR3 sequence is CASSEISVPGLAGGSTDTQYF. CDR3 in DNA: TGTGCCAGCAGTGAAATATCAGTTCCGGGACTAGCGGGAGGGAGCACAGATACGCAGTATTTT.

The V and J genes are TRBV14 and TRBJ1-2; D is unresolved. V lost 1 base, J lost 8 bases, and 14 bases lay in between. The germline CDR1 and CDR2 sequences are SGHDN and FVKESK. This CDR3 region has 14 residues. The CDR3: CASSQVLRSEGYTF. CDR3 sequence (DNA): TGTGCCAGCAGCCAAGTGTTGAGGTCGGAAGGCTACACCTTC.

The V and J genes are TRBV29-1 and TRBJ2-1, with 10 bases that match TRBD1. V lost 8 bases and J lost 1; bases outside the gene matches: 5. The CDR3 loop spans 14 amino acids. CDR1 and CDR2 from the germline V gene are SQVTM and ANQGSEA. Written as DNA, the CDR3 is TGCAGCACCGGACAGGGGGGTTCCTACAATGAGCAGTTCTTC. This sequence encodes CSTGQGGSYNEQFF.

In nucleotides, the CDR3 is TGTGCCAGCAGTGAAGGCCTCAAAGGGGGATCACCCCTCCACTTT. Its translation is CASSEGLKGGSPLHF. V and J are TRBV6-1 and TRBJ1-6, with a tentative D call TRBD1 (6 bases). The V and J ends lost 1 base and 10 bases respectively, with 14 bases between them. This CDR3 has 15 residues. CDR1 MNHNS and CDR2 SASEGT come from the germline V gene.

The chain employs TRBV7-2 and TRBJ1-5; D might be TRBD1 (5 bases). CDR3 size: 15 residues. Germline CDR1 SGHTA, CDR2 FQGNSA. Trimming pared 1 base from V and 4 bases from J, leaving 11 bases between. The DNA of the CDR3 is TGTGCCAGCAGCTTAGGCCTTGGGGGGAATCAGCCCCAGCATTTT. Residues: CASSLGLGGNQPQHF.

The gene calls are TRBV4-2 and TRBJ1-1, with TRBD1 matching 7 bases. The CDR3 runs 13 residues. With V trimmed by 1 base and J by 8 bases, 4 bases remained unmatched. Germline CDR1 and CDR2: LGHNA and YNFKEQ. In DNA form, the CDR3 reads TGTGCCAGCAGCCAAGCGAGGGGGCTGGAAGCTTTCTTT. It encodes CASSQARGLEAFF.

The rearrangement links TRBV24-1 to TRBJ2-3; 8 bases agree with TRBD2. V trimming: 5 bases; J trimming: 2 bases; junction bases outside the gene matches: 8. The V gene's germline CDR1 is KGHDR and CDR2 SFDVKD. The CDR3 runs to 16 residues. This chain's CDR3 is CATSAYGTSITDTQYF. The CDR3 nucleotides are TGTGCCACCAGTGCCTATGGGACTAGTATCACAGATACGCAGTATTTT.

This sequence joins TRBV10-3 and TRBJ1-1; TRBD1 aligns across 8 bases. CDR3 size: 20 residues. With 0 bases clipped from V and 3 bases from J, the junction kept 18 bases outside the gene matches. CDR1 and CDR2 from the germline V gene are ENHRY and SYGVKD. The CDR3 reads CAISESMGRGQGKTDTEAFF. DNA for the CDR3: TGTGCCATCAGTGAGTCGATGGGCCGAGGACAGGGTAAAACGGACACTGAAGCTTTCTTT.

This clone was counted a single time. The chain carries TRBV7-6 and TRBJ2-6; D is perhaps TRBD1 (5 bases). V was clipped by 4 bases and J by 2 bases, with 9 bases between them. CDR1 and CDR2 (germline): SGHVS, FNYEAQ. This CDR3 contains 15 residues. The CDR3 DNA reads as TGTGCCAGCAGCTCAGGGTTCGCTGGGGCCAACGTCCTGACTTTC. It yields the protein CASSSGFAGANVLTF.

The rearrangement joins TRBV7-3 to TRBJ1-6, with D perhaps matching TRBD1 (6 bases). V was cut by 7 bases and J by 0 bases, with 19 bases left in between. The CDR3 consists of 18 residues. From germline, CDR1 is SGHTA and CDR2 FQGTGA. As DNA, the CDR3 is TGTGCCAGCACCCTGGACAGAAAGAGGAGCTCCTATAATTCACCCCTCCACTTT. Translating it yields CASTLDRKRSSYNSPLHF.

The rearrangement links TRBV28 to TRBJ1-5, with TRBD1 as a possible D gene (5 bases). This CDR3 contains 15 residues. The V end lost 6 bases, the J end lost 5 bases, and 17 bases lay between the germline ends. Germline values: CDR1 MDHEN, CDR2 SYDVKM. For the CDR3, the DNA is TGTGCCAGCAGCTCCGTGGGGGGTGTCCATCAGCCCCAGCATTTT. This codes for CASSSVGGVHQPQHF.